Listed here are 29 T cell receptor beta chains from one sample, sequenced in a study of shared clonotypes between healthy human individuals. Clones were sequenced by immunoSEQ multiplex PCR, and TCRdb holds only the in-frame ones, with some missing. The data contain 2 million to 2.5 million clones, approximately 96% of them singletons. Sequencing used naive CD4+ T cells sorted from blood. Subset specified: CD45RA+ positively selected. The source is a young man in good health.

The chain combines TRBV5-4 with TRBJ1-1, with D hard to call. Between the trimmed V and J ends, which lost 0 bases and 1 base, there was a span of 7 bases. Per the germline V gene, CDR1 is SGHNT and CDR2 is YYREEE (reference sequence). This CDR3 spans 14 amino acids. CDR3 loop: CASSLDVRNTEAFF. For the CDR3, the DNA is TGTGCCAGCAGCTTGGACGTTCGGAACACTGAAGCTTTCTTT.

Remarks on this clone: The same CDR3 can be traced to other DNA sequences in this sample. The chain combines TRBV2 with TRBJ2-2, with a possible D match to TRBD2 (6 bases). Trimming took 6 bases from V and 3 from J, leaving 8 bases between them. CDR3 length: 13 residues. Germline loops: CDR1 SNHLY, CDR2 FYNNEI. The CDR3 bases are TGTGCCAGCAGGAGGGAGGACACCGGGGAGCTGTTTTTT. Translating it yields CASRREDTGELFF.

The chain combines TRBV19 with TRBJ2-7; tentatively, D is TRBD1 (6 bases). The CDR3 totals 17 residues. V lost 3 bases and J lost 4, with 22 bases in between. CDR1 and CDR2 from the germline V gene are LNHDA and SQIVND (reference sequence). Written as DNA, the CDR3 is TGTGCCAGTAGTATCGGATGGTCCGGGACATTGTTTTACGAGCAGTACTTC. Protein product: CASSIGWSGTLFYEQYF.

The chain joins TRBV5-4 to TRBJ2-4; the D gene is possibly TRBD1 (5 bases). The CDR3 extends over 13 amino acids. Germline assignment: CDR1 SGHNT and CDR2 YYREEE (reference sequence). V lost 1 base, J lost 7 bases, and 9 bases lay in between. The CDR3, as DNA: TGTGCCAGCAGCTTGAGGGGCCTTAACATTCAGTACTTC. The encoded protein is CASSLRGLNIQYF. The whole variable domain, remainder taken from reference TRBV5-4 and TRBJ2-4, is ETGVTQSPTHLIKTRGQQVTLRCSSQSGHNTVSWYQQALGQGPQFIFQYYREEENGRGNFPPRFSGLQFPNYSSELNVNALELDDSALYLCASSLRGLNIQYFGAGTRLSVL.

V gene TRBV30 combines with J gene TRBJ2-7; D remains unclear. The CDR3 sequence is 13 residues long. CDR1 is GTSNPN, CDR2 SVGIG, per germline (reference sequence). V was pared by 7 bases and J by 2 bases, with 15 bases between. This chain's CDR3 is CAYTSGGTYEQYF. Here the CDR3 DNA reads TGTGCCTACACGTCGGGTGGTACCTACGAGCAGTACTTC.

The chain recombines TRBV11-2 with TRBJ1-1, with D perhaps matching TRBD1 (5 bases). The CDR3 runs 15 residues. Per the germline V gene, CDR1 is SGHAT and CDR2 is FQNNGV. Trimming left V 1 base short and J 4 bases short, with 13 bases between. The CDR3 nucleotides read TGTGCCAGCAGCTTAGCCTGGGGACGGGGCACTGAAGCTTTCTTT. Translation: CASSLAWGRGTEAFF.

This sequence joins TRBV10-3 and TRBJ1-2; 11 nucleotides align to TRBD1. Germline V lookup: CDR1 ENHRY, CDR2 SYGVKD. The CDR3 sequence is 15 residues long. Trimming at V came to 6 bases and at J to 8 bases, leaving 11 bases not matched to a gene. The CDR3 coding sequence is TGTGCCATCAGCGACTACACCGGGACAGGGGGAGGCTACACCTTC. It specifies CAISDYTGTGGGYTF.

V usage is TRBV2 and J usage is TRBJ1-4; D is perhaps TRBD1 (6 bases). V lost 5 bases to trimming and J lost 7 bases, with 14 bases between them. Germline CDR1 SNHLY, CDR2 FYNNEI. This CDR3 is built from 14 residues. The CDR3 spells CASSYTGLGEKLFF. Written as DNA, the CDR3 is TGTGCCAGCAGTTATACAGGGCTTGGTGAAAAACTGTTTTTT.

This clone was recorded once. The gene calls are TRBV5-1 and TRBJ2-7, with a possible D match to TRBD2 (6 bases). This CDR3 is 16 amino acids long. Trimming left V 0 bases short and J 2 bases short, with 15 bases between. CDR1 SGHRS and CDR2 YFSETQ come from the germline V gene. CDR3 residues: CASSLGRGRSTYEQYF. The CDR3, as DNA: TGCGCCAGCAGCTTGGGTAGAGGGAGGTCCACCTACGAGCAGTACTTC.

The chain combines TRBV5-6 with TRBJ1-2; TRBD1 might be the D (5 bases). Germline CDR1 and CDR2: SGHDT and YYEEEE. Trimming took 4 bases from V and 8 from J, leaving 15 bases between them. This CDR3 comprises 13 residues. CDR3 amino acids: CASSPPWGSGYTF. CDR3 nucleotides: TGTGCCAGCAGCCCCCCTTGGGGGAGCGGCTACACCTTC.

This chain connects TRBV11-3 to TRBJ2-2; TRBD2 might be the D (6 bases). Germline lookup yields CDR1 SGHNT and CDR2 YENEEA. The CDR3 runs 16 residues. Trimming took off 1 base at V and 6 bases at J, with 15 bases between the two ends. The CDR3 coding sequence is TGTGCCAGCAGCTTAGTTCGGGGAACTAGCCCCGGGGAGCTGTTTTTT. Its protein product is CASSLVRGTSPGELFF.

V gene TRBV7-9 combines with J gene TRBJ2-7, with D perhaps matching TRBD1 (6 bases). CDR1 SEHNR and CDR2 FQNEAQ come from the germline V gene (reference sequence). The CDR3 runs to 14 residues. The germline V and J ends were trimmed by 2 bases and 3 bases, with 11 bases remaining between them. CDR3 coding DNA: TGTGCCAGCAGCTTATCGACAGGACACTACGAGCAGTACTTC. Encoded protein: CASSLSTGHYEQYF.

This chain connects TRBV29-1 to TRBJ2-1; TRBD2 matches 11 bases. Germline assignment: CDR1 SQVTM and CDR2 ANQGSEA. Trimming cost V 7 bases and J 4 bases; bases outside gene matches: 6. The CDR3 extends over 14 amino acids. In DNA form, the CDR3 reads TGCAGCGCCACCGGGACTAGCGGATACAATGAGCAGTTCTTC. Its protein product is CSATGTSGYNEQFF.

The chain is built from TRBV7-9 and TRBJ2-3; TRBD1 is a possible D gene (6 bases). Germline lookup yields CDR1 SEHNR and CDR2 FQNEAQ (reference sequence). CDR3 length: 16 amino acids. Trimming shortened V by 5 bases and J by 5 bases, and 20 bases separated the two germline ends. The CDR3 here is CASSPLAGRGRDTQYF. The DNA for the CDR3 is TGTGCCAGCAGCCCTCTAGCCGGCAGGGGCAGAGATACGCAGTATTTT. The whole variable domain, remainder taken from reference TRBV7-9 and TRBJ2-3, is DTGVSQNPRHKITKRGQNVTFRCDPISEHNRLYWYRQTLGQGPEFLTYFQNEAQLEKSRLLSDRFSAERPKGSFSTLEIQRTEQGDSAMYLCASSPLAGRGRDTQYFGPGTRLTVL.

CDR3 region: CAWSVLGGYTYEQYF. DNA of the CDR3: TGTGCCTGGAGTGTACTTGGAGGGTACACCTACGAGCAGTACTTC. The rearrangement joins TRBV30 to TRBJ2-7; a possible D gene is TRBD2 (6 bases). Germline CDR1 GTSNPN, CDR2 SVGIG (reference sequence). This CDR3 is 15 amino acids long. The V end was cut by 0 bases, the J end by 2 bases, with 14 bases between.

V is TRBV30 and J is TRBJ2-1; 7 bases map to TRBD2. This CDR3 has 14 amino acids. J lost 6 bases, V lost 0 bases, and 5 bases had no gene match. CDR1 GTSNPN and CDR2 SVGIG come from the germline V gene (reference sequence). The CDR3 loop reads CAWSVGTNLNEQFF. The CDR3 DNA reads as TGTGCCTGGAGTGTAGGGACTAACCTCAATGAGCAGTTCTTC.

The chain joins TRBV5-1 to TRBJ1-2; 7 bases agree with TRBD1. Trimming at V came to 4 bases and at J to 2 bases, leaving 11 bases not matched to a gene. CDR3 length equals 16 residues. Germline V lookup: CDR1 SGHRS, CDR2 YFSETQ. The CDR3 loop is CASSPGDRSQNYGYTF. CDR3 in DNA: TGCGCCAGCAGCCCGGGGGACAGATCCCAGAACTATGGCTACACCTTC.

This chain uses TRBV7-6 with TRBJ2-5; 12 bases are a match to TRBD2. CDR1 is SGHVS, CDR2 FNYEAQ, per germline. This CDR3 has 16 residues. Losses at the gene ends were 2 bases for V and 6 bases for J; bases not matched to a gene: 7. In DNA form, the CDR3 reads TGTGCCAGCAGCTTAATGGCCCTAGCGGGGGGGCAGACCCAGTACTTC. Protein: CASSLMALAGGQTQYF.

The chain employs TRBV4-1 and TRBJ2-7; 8 positions agree with TRBD1. After removal of 0 bases from V and 5 bases from J, the junction contained 12 bases not matched to a gene. Looked up from germline, CDR1 is MGHRA and CDR2 is YSYEKL. The CDR3 contains 17 residues. The CDR3 DNA reads TGCGCCAGCAGCCAAGATCCTTCTTGGACAGGGCTGAACGAGCAGTACTTC. Residues: CASSQDPSWTGLNEQYF.

This chain connects TRBV7-9 to TRBJ2-2; the match to TRBD2 covers 8 bases. The CDR3 has 14 residues. J was trimmed by 3 bases and V by 6 bases; bases with no gene match: 3. From germline, CDR1 is SEHNR and CDR2 FQNEAQ (reference sequence). CDR3 region: CASSSSGYTGELFF. The CDR3 region has the DNA TGTGCCAGCAGTTCTAGCGGGTACACCGGGGAGCTGTTTTTT.

A word on this clone: The sample contains more than one DNA sequence encoding this CDR3. The rearrangement uses TRBV28 and TRBJ2-7, with 9 bases aligning to TRBD1. CDR1 and CDR2 from the germline V gene are MDHEN and SYDVKM. The CDR3 extends over 13 amino acids. Unmatched junction bases numbered 2, after V lost 6 bases and J lost 2 bases. CDR3: CASRDRGPYEQYF. CDR3 in DNA: TGTGCCAGCAGGGACAGGGGACCCTACGAGCAGTACTTC. The full variable domain, with the rest looked up from reference TRBV28 and TRBJ2-7, is DVKVTQSSRYLVKRTGEKVFLECVQDMDHENMFWYRQDPGLGLRLIYFSYDVKMKEKGDIPEGYSVSREKKERFSLILESASTNQTSMYLCASRDRGPYEQYFGPGTRLTVT.

CDR3 sequence reads: CASSPLRPTYEQYF. The CDR3 nucleotides are TGTGCCAGCAGCCCGCTCAGACCGACCTACGAGCAGTACTTC. The rearrangement links TRBV6-5 to TRBJ2-5; D is undetermined. The DNA matches TRBJ2-7 better at its end, which makes the J call doubtful. This CDR3 contains 14 residues. The germline gives CDR1 MNHEY, CDR2 SVGAGI.

The V and J genes are TRBV30 and TRBJ2-3; D is uncertain. The CDR3 sequence is 15 residues long. V lost 2 bases and J 2 bases, leaving 14 bases between the germline ends. CDR1 and CDR2 from the germline V gene are GTSNPN and SVGIG (reference sequence). CDR3 DNA: TGTGCCTGGAGTAGACCAACCCTTACCACAGATACGCAGTATTTT. Amino acid sequence: CAWSRPTLTTDTQYF.

Comments on this clone: Within the sample, other DNA sequences also encode this same CDR3. This chain uses TRBV7-2 with TRBJ2-7, with D possibly matching TRBD1 (5 bases). CDR1 and CDR2 from the germline V gene are SGHTA and FQGNSA. This CDR3 region has 13 residues. Deletions cut 2 bases from V and 3 bases from J, with 8 bases between. CDR3 residues: CASSLSRGYEQYF. DNA of the CDR3: TGTGCCAGCAGCTTATCAAGGGGCTACGAGCAGTACTTC.

This clone was picked up one time. This chain connects TRBV7-3 to TRBJ1-6; D gene unclear. From germline, CDR1 is SGHTA and CDR2 FQGTGA. Trimming cost V 2 bases and J 10 bases, with 6 bases left between them. The CDR3 runs 12 residues. CDR3 sequence: CASSLPGSPLHF. Here the CDR3 DNA reads TGTGCCAGCAGCTTACCGGGCTCACCCCTCCACTTT.

This chain uses TRBV19 with TRBJ1-6, with no clear D. The CDR3 contains 14 residues. The V and J ends lost 3 bases and 3 bases respectively, with 6 bases between them. Germline V gene data show CDR1 as LNHDA and CDR2 as SQIVND (reference sequence). The CDR3 spells CASSIGGYNSPLHF. The DNA of the CDR3 is TGTGCCAGTAGTATTGGAGGCTATAATTCACCCCTCCACTTT.

The V and J genes are TRBV6-6 and TRBJ2-7; TRBD2 aligns across 8 bases. Germline V gene sequence: CDR1 MNHNY, CDR2 SVGAGI (reference sequence). The V gene end was trimmed by 0 bases and the J gene end by 2 bases; junction bases not matched to a gene: 6. The CDR3 consists of 16 residues. This chain's CDR3 is CASSYSRRGGTYEQYF. The CDR3 DNA sequence: TGTGCCAGCAGTTACTCACGTCGGGGGGGGACCTACGAGCAGTACTTC.

This chain connects TRBV7-8 to TRBJ1-2; D is ambiguous. The CDR3 is 11 residues long. The germline V gene has CDR1 SGHVS and CDR2 FQNEAQ. Trimming shortened V by 3 bases and J by 6 bases, and 5 bases separated the two germline ends. CDR3 nucleotides: TGTGCCAGCAGCTTTTTGGATGGCTACACCTTC. Amino acids: CASSFLDGYTF.

V and J are TRBV5-6 and TRBJ1-2; D ambiguous. The germline gives CDR1 SGHDT, CDR2 YYEEEE. With 5 bases removed from V and 8 bases from J, the gap between germline ends came to 10 bases. The CDR3 totals 11 residues. CDR3 protein: CASSWASGYTF. The CDR3 DNA reads as TGTGCCAGCAGTTGGGCCTCCGGCTACACCTTC.